This TCR beta chain originates from a study of T cell repertoires in cytomegalovirus infection. Across the whole study: Recently identified HLA-C-restricted CMV epitopes and well-studied HLA-B-restricted CMV epitopes were used by the study. An indication of both CMV infection and matching HLA type came from public TCR beta signatures.

The V and J ends lost 10 bases and 3 bases respectively, with 15 bases between them. Per germline, CDR1 LNHDA and CDR2 SQIVND (reference sequence). The CDR3 extends over 14 amino acids. TCRdb re-called the reads through MiXCR, storing one row per CDR3 protein. This table holds tens of thousands of distinct CDR3 sequences, about 19% found once. Study-wide points: HLA-C-restricted CMV-specific TCR beta clonotypes were dominant in the ex vivo response.

Worth noting for this clonotype: Its antigen is not identified.

The specimen comprised CD8+ T cells from cultured PBMCs, sampled from culture after CMV antigen stimulation. This sequence joins TRBV19 and TRBJ2-2; TRBD1 might be the D (6 bases). The TCR comes from a human donor in good health (CMV status not recorded). Some clones in this sample may be carry-over from other donors' samples. The CDR3 DNA sequence: TGTGCCATGCAGGGACACGGAGACACCGGGGAGCTGTTTTTT. It codes for CAMQGHGDTGELFF.